One T cell receptor (beta chain) is described in this entry. Only one count was recorded for this clone. Its recognized antigen is unknown. Base qualities are not recorded, but no much larger clone differs from it by a single base. The immunoSEQ Assay was used to sequence TCRbeta CDR3 regions. After extraction, genomic DNA underwent amplification by bias-controlled multiplex PCR, followed by high-throughput sequencing. Turning to the authors' computational methods: To quantify the absolute abundance of every unique TCRbeta CDR3 region, sequences were collapsed and filtered. T cell fraction was estimated by normalizing TCRbeta template counts to usable DNA, with usable DNA measured through amplification of reference genes found in all nucleated cells. Repertoire TCRs were annotated as SARS-CoV-2-specific by exact matching of V gene, CDR3 amino acid sequence and J gene to a known reactive TCR set. The reference SARS-CoV-2 TCR set was derived from MIRA and filtered for enrichment in COVID-19-positive ImmuneCODE repertoires, a step that removed public or cross-reactive TCRs. Based on the MIRA antigens, annotated TCRs were further analysed at the level of specific ORF or position within ORF. Breadth was defined as annotated unique rearrangements over total unique productive rearrangements; depth was the summed frequency of those rearrangements. Two-sided Wilcoxon rank-sum tests were used to compare TCR breadth between groups. TCRdb carries this immuneACCESS record with in-frame sequences only. Its versions omit some clonotypes, under half of them owing to an unresolved V gene in the studies checked, with the rest unexplained. V and J calls plus clone size are reproduced from that table; the DNA served to infer D and trimming. Present in this sample are 400,000 to 450,000 clones, 80% to 95% of which were seen just once. The ten largest clones take up more than 9% of the sample.

This entry is derived from a study of Ad26.COV2.S vaccination and SARS-CoV-2 variants (dated by TCRdb to about 2021). For the study in its entirety: Donors in the vaccine arm were drawn from COV1001, a multicentre, randomized, double-blind, placebo-controlled phase I-IIa trial testing Ad26.COV2.S in healthy adults. Ad26.COV2.S was administered intramuscularly at 5 x 10^10 or 1 x 10^11 viral particles, either as a single shot or as two shots given 56 days apart. TCRbeta repertoire sequencing served as the tool for gauging how specific and how broad the SARS-CoV-2-reactive T cell receptors were following Ad26.COV2.S vaccination. A total of around 32 samples were included in the TCR-sequenced set, comprising approximately 20 Ad26.COV2.S vaccine recipients, 5 placebo recipients and 8 SARS-CoV-2 convalescent individuals. Trial participants were randomized into five groups of five: low-dose or high-dose Ad26.COV2.S given once or twice, or placebo on both occasions. Investigators did not know the trial group allocation while performing experiments and assessing outcomes.

Findings and caveats that apply to the study as a whole: The authors noted that the TCR breadth and depth analyses may have underestimated total T cell responses. Non-spike TCR breadth was comparable between vaccine and placebo recipients, consistent with the vaccine containing only spike. Comparing responses between vaccine doses or regimens was not something the study was powered to do. After vaccination, spike-specific CD8+ and CD4+ T cell responses were reported to show substantial breadth. Ad26.COV2.S recipients had higher spike-specific TCR breadth than placebo recipients (P = 0.0014).

The treatment or condition label, as the study defines it: over 15 received Ad26.COV2.S at low or high dose, single or two shots; 5 received placebo; per-sample allocation not given. Repertoires of vaccine and placebo recipients were sequenced from samples collected on day 63 after the first injection. Between 29 July and 7 August 2020, Cohort 1b enrolled about 27 adults aged 18-55 years at one site in Boston, USA. As a vaccine, Ad26.COV2.S was a replication-incompetent adenovirus type 26 vector that expressed a prefusion-stabilized SARS-CoV-2 spike protein derived from the original Wuhan strain. V and J are trimmed by 8 bases and 12 bases, and the gene matches miss 18 bases of the junction. The germline V gene specifies SNHLY as CDR1 and FYNNEI as CDR2. CDR3 length: 16 amino acids, cysteine to phenylalanine. Only the CDR3 region is kept as DNA, spanning 48 bases read in frame from base 1.

The material sequenced was peripheral blood, taken in a trial of Ad26.COV2.S vaccine versus placebo. The receptor chain draws on TRBV2 and TRBJ1-4; the central 10 bases match TRBD1. The receptor was isolated from a person aged 18-60 years who received the Ad26.COV2.S COVID-19 vaccine or a placebo. The bases read TGTGCCAGCTCCGGACAGGGGGTGTCACTTGAAAGTGAACTGTTTTTT. Its protein reads: CASSGQGVSLESELFF.